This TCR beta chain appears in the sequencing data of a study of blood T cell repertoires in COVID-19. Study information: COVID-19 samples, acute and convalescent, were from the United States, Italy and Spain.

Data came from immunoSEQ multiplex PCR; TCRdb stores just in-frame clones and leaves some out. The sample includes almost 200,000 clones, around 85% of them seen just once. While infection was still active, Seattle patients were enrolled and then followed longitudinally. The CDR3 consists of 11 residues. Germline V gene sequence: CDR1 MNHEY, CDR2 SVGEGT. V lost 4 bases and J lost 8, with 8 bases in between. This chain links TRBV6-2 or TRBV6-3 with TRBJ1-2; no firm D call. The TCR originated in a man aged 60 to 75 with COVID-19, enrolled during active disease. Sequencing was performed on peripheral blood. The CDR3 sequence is CASSSGGGYTF. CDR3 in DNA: TGTGCCAGCAGTTCAGGAGGCGGCTACACCTTC.